The 6 T cell receptor beta chains below all came from one sample that was sequenced in a study of blood T cells in healthy people across ages. With a J-beta primer mix and a sample-barcoded 5' primer, a second PCR ran about 6 to 11 cycles. TCRdb processed the 5' RACE reads anew with MiXCR; each CDR3 protein has one entry. The data show 700,000 to 950,000 distinct CDR3 sequences, about 42% seen once. The source material was blood. These receptors were taken from a woman aged 60-75 years in good health.

A few counts support this clonotype. The V and J genes are TRBV18 and TRBJ2-7; 7 bases line up with TRBD1. The CDR3 covers 16 residues. J gave up 2 bases and V 2 bases, and 9 bases lay outside the gene matches. Germline V CDR1 and CDR2: KGHSH, LQKENI. DNA of the CDR3: TGTGCCAGCTCACCATCCCTGGACAGGACTCCCTACGAGCAGTACTTC. This codes for CASSPSLDRTPYEQYF.

The rearrangement uses TRBV6-2 or TRBV6-3 and TRBJ2-7; 7 bases map to TRBD1. The CDR3 loop spans 15 amino acids. V lost 2 bases, J lost 4 bases, and 8 bases stayed unmatched. CDR1 is MNHEY and CDR2 is SVGEGT in the germline V gene. The DNA for the CDR3 is TGTGCCAGCAGTTACGAGCTGGGACAGCCTTACGAGCAGTACTTC. It encodes CASSYELGQPYEQYF.

The J gene is TRBJ2-3, the V gene TRBV5-1; 11 bases are shared with TRBD2. Germline values: CDR1 SGHRS, CDR2 YFSETQ. The CDR3 totals 18 residues. J gave up 0 bases and V 2 bases, and 8 bases lay outside the gene matches. The CDR3 region is CASSFWASGGLSTDTQYF. CDR3 coding DNA: TGCGCCAGCAGCTTTTGGGCTAGCGGGGGGCTGAGCACAGATACGCAGTATTTT.

This clonotype appeared a few times. The chain carries TRBV11-2 and TRBJ2-3, with unresolved D. The CDR3 spans 13 residues. CDR1 SGHAT and CDR2 FQNNGV come from the germline V gene. V lost 2 bases and J 2 bases, leaving 5 bases between the germline ends. The CDR3 sequence is CASSLFVTDTQYF. For the CDR3, the DNA is TGTGCCAGCAGCTTATTCGTCACAGATACGCAGTATTTT.

This clonotype was picked up a small number of times. The chain combines TRBV3-1 with TRBJ1-2, with D perhaps matching TRBD1 (6 bases). The CDR3 loop spans 14 amino acids. Germline V CDR1 and CDR2: LGHDT, YNNKEL (reference sequence). The ends were cut back, 3 bases at V and 0 bases at J, with 8 bases in the middle. The chain's CDR3 is CASSHQGTNYGYTF. The DNA for the CDR3 is TGTGCCAGCAGCCACCAGGGGACTAACTATGGCTACACCTTC.

This clonotype has a single count. The J gene is TRBJ2-3, the V gene TRBV5-1; perhaps TRBD2 as D (5 bases). Trimming left V 1 base short and J 2 bases short, with 11 bases between. CDR3 length: 15 amino acids. Germline CDR1 is SGHRS and CDR2 is YFSETQ. The CDR3 protein is CASSLKRTYTDTQYF. In nucleotides, the CDR3 is TGCGCCAGCAGCTTGAAGCGGACCTACACAGATACGCAGTATTTT.